This T cell receptor beta chain was captured in a study of blood T cell repertoires in COVID-19. In germline, CDR1 is SNHLY, CDR2 FYNNEI. The CDR3 extends over 14 amino acids. V lost 3 bases, J lost 5 bases, and 11 bases lay in between. The participants were between roughly 18 and 100 years old and came from about two dozen US areas. Assignment of participants to cohorts was predicated upon participant-reported clinical history. Original data processing: Estimation of nucleated cell counts relied on the amplification of reference gene primers. TCRdb's copy holds only in-frame clones and misses some; the assay was immunoSEQ multiplex PCR. The DNA was the basis for D and trimming; V, J and clone size are from that table. Here the sample spans 150,000 to 190,000 clones, roughly 80% being singletons.

The chain joins TRBV2 to TRBJ1-5, with a possible D match to TRBD1 (6 bases). The sequence was collected from a man aged 50-60 years who had recovered from COVID-19. The sequencing input was PBMCs or T cells enriched from blood (not recorded which). Written as DNA, the CDR3 is TGTGCCAGCAGTGATCGGACAGCGGATCAGCCCCAGCATTTT. Translation gives CASSDRTADQPQHF. The full variable domain, in which reference TRBV2 and TRBJ1-5 provide the parts outside the CDR3, is EPEVTQTPSHQVTQMGQEVILRCVPISNHLYFYWYRQILGQKVEFLVSFYNNEISEKSEIFDDQFSVERPDGSNFTLKIRSTKLEDSAMYFCASSDRTADQPQHFGDGTRLSIL.